This TCR beta chain was recorded in a study of regulatory T cells in long-lasting Graves disease. The authors built TCR beta libraries using iRepertoire HTBI primers and Arm-PCR of CDR3 regions. TCRdb re-analysed the multiplex PCR reads in MiXCR, keeping a single row per CDR3 protein. The table records about 460,000 distinct CDR3 sequences, about 20% of them present only once. Regarding this clonotype: The antigen is not known.

This CDR3 has 15 residues. V lost 3 bases, J lost 7 bases, and 7 bases stayed unmatched. Germline CDR1 is DFQATT and CDR2 is SNEGSKA (reference sequence). Study findings and constraints: Persistent Graves' patients showed reduced TCR diversity versus newly diagnosed patients. Researchers reported studying only peripheral blood, not thyroid tissue.

Sample time point: persistent/refractory GD, antithyroid drugs over 5 years with positive TRAb. Making the TCR library involved RNA that had been extracted from PBMCs. Each of the patients was recruited from an endocrinology department situated in Xi'an, China. The V call is TRBV20-1, the J call TRBJ2-5; 14 nucleotides match TRBD2. The sample here was peripheral blood mononuclear cells (PBMCs), taken when the disease was refractory, from a patient treated with antithyroid drugs. The receptor's source is a female donor with Graves disease. The CDR3 loop is CSAREIGLAGGTQYF. The CDR3 DNA sequence: TGCAGTGCTAGGGAAATAGGACTAGCGGGGGGGACCCAGTACTTC.